The 26 T cell receptor beta chains below all came from one sample that was sequenced in a study of blood T cell repertoires in COVID-19. Libraries were prepared by immunoSEQ multiplex PCR; TCRdb keeps only in-frame clonotypes and omits some of them. The sample records over 250,000 clones, nearly 90% being singletons. The sequencing sample was made of PBMCs or T cells enriched from blood (not recorded which). These TCRs come from an older woman who had recovered from COVID-19.

The J gene is TRBJ1-2, the V gene TRBV28; 10 bases align to TRBD1. CDR1 and CDR2 from the germline V gene are MDHEN and SYDVKM. This CDR3 is 14 amino acids long. With 7 bases clipped from V and 2 bases from J, the junction kept 4 bases outside the gene matches. This CDR3 is CASTGTGANYGYTF. Here the CDR3 DNA reads TGTGCCAGCACTGGGACAGGGGCGAACTATGGCTACACCTTC.

This clone was found once. The rearrangement uses TRBV27 and TRBJ2-5; D is unclear. Trimming cost V 7 bases and J 4 bases, with 22 bases left between them. The CDR3 runs to 16 residues. The V gene's germline CDR1 is MNHEY and CDR2 SMNVEV (reference sequence). CDR3 bases: TGTGCCAGCAAGCTTAATCCCTTGGGCAGCCGAGAGACCCAGTACTTC. This translates into CASKLNPLGSRETQYF.

V gene TRBV28 combines with J gene TRBJ2-7, with 7 bases lining up with TRBD1. CDR1 and CDR2 (germline): MDHEN, SYDVKM. V lost 6 bases, J lost 5 bases, and 13 bases stayed unmatched. The CDR3 runs 15 residues. The CDR3 loop is CASSPWDRSFHEQYF. DNA for the CDR3: TGTGCCAGCAGCCCCTGGGACAGAAGTTTCCACGAGCAGTACTTC.

This sequence joins TRBV11-2 and TRBJ2-4; 7 nucleotides agree with TRBD2. The V gene's germline CDR1 is SGHAT and CDR2 FQNNGV. J was trimmed by 9 bases and V by 5 bases; bases with no gene match: 10. The CDR3 contains 14 residues. CDR3 nucleotides: TGTGCCAGCAGCCAAGGGAGGGATATGAGCATTCAGTACTTC. Its protein is CASSQGRDMSIQYF.

V is TRBV29-1 and J is TRBJ2-7, with 8 bases fitting TRBD2. The CDR3 length is 13 residues. Germline values: CDR1 SQVTM, CDR2 ANQGSEA. The V gene end was trimmed by 7 bases and the J gene end by 3 bases; junction bases not matched to a gene: 8. CDR3 nucleotide sequence: TGCAGCGGAATAGCGGGACCCTTCTACGAGCAGTACTTC. Its protein is CSGIAGPFYEQYF.

V gene TRBV4-1 combines with J gene TRBJ1-5; 10 positions match TRBD1. The CDR3 has 17 amino acids. Germline V CDR1 and CDR2: MGHRA, YSYEKL. The J segment lost 5 bases and the V segment lost 0 bases, leaving 7 bases of the junction unmatched. The CDR3 loop is CASSQEPGQGIYQPQHF. As DNA, the CDR3 is TGCGCCAGCAGCCAAGAACCGGGACAGGGGATTTATCAGCCCCAGCATTTT.

The chain has TRBV28 and TRBJ2-3; 8 bases match TRBD1. The CDR3 sequence is 14 residues long. Looked up from germline, CDR1 is MDHEN and CDR2 is SYDVKM. The J segment lost 6 bases and the V segment lost 6 bases, leaving 8 bases of the junction unmatched. The CDR3 bases are TGTGCCAGCAGCCCAAACAGGGGGGTGGATACGCAGTATTTT. Its protein product is CASSPNRGVDTQYF.

The genes are TRBV7-9 and TRBJ2-1; 7 positions agree with TRBD2. The J segment lost 7 bases and the V segment lost 0 bases, leaving 3 bases of the junction unmatched. From germline, CDR1 is SEHNR and CDR2 FQNEAQ (reference sequence). The CDR3 has 14 amino acids. The CDR3 DNA is TGTGCCAGCAGCTTAGCGGGAGGGCCAAATGAGCAGTTCTTC. This translates into CASSLAGGPNEQFF. Combining the CDR3 with reference TRBV7-9 and TRBJ2-1 gives the whole variable domain DTGVSQNPRHKITKRGQNVTFRCDPISEHNRLYWYRQTLGQGPEFLTYFQNEAQLEKSRLLSDRFSAERPKGSFSTLEIQRTEQGDSAMYLCASSLAGGPNEQFFGPGTRLTVL.

The chain recombines TRBV9 with TRBJ2-2; D unclear. CDR1 SGDLS and CDR2 YYNGEE come from the germline V gene. The CDR3 length is 12 residues. V was trimmed by 1 base and J by 7 bases, leaving 5 bases between them. The CDR3 region has the DNA TGTGCCAGCAGCGTATTCGGCGGGGAGCTGTTTTTT. Its protein is CASSVFGGELFF.

The chain recombines TRBV5-1 with TRBJ2-3; D ambiguous. This CDR3 comprises 14 residues. Trimming took 2 bases from V and 15 from J, leaving 22 bases between them. CDR1 is SGHRS and CDR2 is YFSETQ in the germline V gene. The CDR3 loop reads CASSFSRVEDTPYF. Here the CDR3 DNA reads TGCGCCAGCAGCTTCTCCCGGGTTGAAGATACGCCCTATTTT.

Comment on this clone: Its ends do not fully match the called genes, so a read error is possible. The chain carries TRBV5-1 and TRBJ2-7, with D possibly TRBD1 on 6 matching bases. The CDR3 spans 14 residues. CDR1 and CDR2 from the germline V gene are SGHRS and YFSETQ. DNA of the CDR3: TGCGCCAGCAGCTTGGGGGACATCTACGGGGCAATGGACTTC. This translates into CASSLGDIYGAMDF.

The chain links TRBV2 to TRBJ2-1, with 9 bases that match TRBD1. The ends lost 6 bases at V and 3 bases at J; junction bases unmatched: 9. This CDR3 is built from 16 residues. Germline V gene data show CDR1 as SNHLY and CDR2 as FYNNEI. CDR3 region: CASRMTGTGSYNEQFF. The DNA for the CDR3 is TGTGCCAGCAGAATGACCGGGACAGGGAGCTACAATGAGCAGTTCTTC.

This chain connects TRBV7-3 to TRBJ2-7; TRBD2 matches 7 bases. Per germline, CDR1 SGHTA and CDR2 FQGTGA. This CDR3 is built from 15 residues. V gave up 4 bases and J gave up 2 bases; unmatched junction bases: 8. The CDR3 nucleotides are TGTGCCAGCAGCTCTTCTAGCGGAGCCCCCTACGAGCAGTACTTC. Encoded protein: CASSSSSGAPYEQYF.

The chain has TRBV19 and TRBJ2-3; weak D call: TRBD2 (6 bases). The germline gives CDR1 LNHDA, CDR2 SQIVND (reference sequence). Between the trimmed V and J ends, which lost 4 bases and 1 base, there was a span of 9 bases. CDR3 size: 14 residues. The CDR3: CASSSGDGTDTQYF. CDR3 coding DNA: TGTGCCAGTAGTAGCGGGGATGGCACAGATACGCAGTATTTT.

The CDR3 region has the DNA TGTGCCAGCAGCCAAGATAGGGGTTCTGGAAACACCATATATTTT. Its translation is CASSQDRGSGNTIYF. The genes are TRBV4-2 and TRBJ1-3; tentative D call: TRBD1 (5 bases). Trimming removed 0 bases from V and 1 base from J, with 7 bases in between. This CDR3 comprises 15 residues. CDR1 and CDR2 from the germline V gene are LGHNA and YNFKEQ.

V is TRBV4-1 and J is TRBJ2-7; TRBD1 is a possible D gene (6 bases). The CDR3 is 17 residues long. V shed 2 bases and J shed 3 bases, with 20 bases lying between them. The germline V gene has CDR1 MGHRA and CDR2 YSYEKL. In DNA, the CDR3 is TGCGCCAGCAGCCAAACTACGGACAGCCCGGGGCTCTACGAGCAGTACTTC. As protein: CASSQTTDSPGLYEQYF.

This chain uses TRBV9 with TRBJ2-2; D might be TRBD1 (5 bases). CDR1 is SGDLS, CDR2 YYNGEE, per germline. Trimming pared 0 bases from V and 1 base from J, leaving 13 bases between. The CDR3 contains 17 residues. The CDR3: CASSVASGAGNTGELFF. The DNA for the CDR3 is TGTGCCAGCAGCGTAGCTAGTGGGGCTGGGAACACCGGGGAGCTGTTTTTT. Based on the CDR3 plus reference TRBV9 and TRBJ2-2, the full variable domain is DSGVTQTPKHLITATGQRVTLRCSPRSGDLSVYWYQQSLDQGLQFLIQYYNGEERAKGNILERFSAQQFPDLHSELNLSSLELGDSALYFCASSVASGAGNTGELFFGEGSRLTVL.

This clone was observed once. The V call is TRBV3-1 (or the pseudogene TRBV3-2), the J call TRBJ1-3; D unresolved. V was clipped by 3 bases and J by 4 bases, with 7 bases between them. The CDR3 loop spans 13 amino acids. In germline, CDR1 is LGHDT, CDR2 YNNKEL (reference sequence). The CDR3 region has the DNA TGTGCCAGCAGCCATCGCACAGGAAACACCATATATTTT. Translating it yields CASSHRTGNTIYF.

The CDR3, as DNA: TGCGCCAGCAGCTCGACAGGGGAAACTAACTATGGCTACACCTTC. Amino acid sequence: CASSSTGETNYGYTF. This chain connects TRBV5-1 to TRBJ1-2; the match to TRBD1 covers 8 bases. The CDR3 sequence is 15 residues long. The germline gives CDR1 SGHRS, CDR2 YFSETQ. Germline trimming cut 3 bases from V and 0 bases from J; bases unmatched to any gene: 4.

This rearrangement joins TRBV7-3 to TRBJ2-5; 9 bases are a match to TRBD1. Germline V CDR1 and CDR2: SGHTA, FQGTGA. The CDR3 covers 14 residues. Trimming took 5 bases from V and 5 from J; bases not matched to a gene: 6. CDR3 coding DNA: TGTGCCAGCAGCCCAGGACAGGGGACGGAGACCCAGTACTTC. Translation: CASSPGQGTETQYF.

This clone has just a few counts. The J gene is TRBJ2-5, the V gene TRBV14, with D unresolved. The germline V gene encodes CDR1 SGHDN and CDR2 FVKESK. CDR3 length: 15 amino acids. V dropped 2 bases and J dropped 2 bases, with 12 bases sitting between them. In DNA form, the CDR3 reads TGTGCCAGCAGCCAAATTGAAGTGACACAAGAGACCCAGTACTTC. Amino acids: CASSQIEVTQETQYF.

The count of this clone is one. CDR3 nucleotide sequence: TGTGCCAGTAGTTCCTACGGGACAAGCGCTAACTATGGCTACACCTTC. This sequence encodes CASSSYGTSANYGYTF. The J gene is TRBJ1-2, the V gene TRBV19, with D possibly matching TRBD1 (6 bases). Trimming stripped 5 bases from V and 0 bases from J, with 16 bases between. The V gene's germline CDR1 is LNHDA and CDR2 SQIVND (reference sequence). The CDR3 has 16 amino acids.

The CDR3 loop is CASQGTGAQETQYF. The CDR3 region has the DNA TGCGCCAGCCAAGGGACAGGGGCGCAAGAGACCCAGTACTTC. V is TRBV5-1 and J is TRBJ2-5, with TRBD1 matching over 10 bases. V was clipped by 7 bases and J by 2 bases; unmatched bases: 5. The CDR3 is 14 residues long. The germline V gene encodes CDR1 SGHRS and CDR2 YFSETQ.

The rearrangement uses TRBV5-1 and TRBJ2-5, with a weak D call TRBD2 (7 bases). The germline V gene has CDR1 SGHRS and CDR2 YFSETQ. The CDR3 has 14 residues. Trimming cost V 4 bases and J 5 bases, with 15 bases left between them. CDR3 sequence reads: CASSAEQGGETQYF. DNA for the CDR3: TGCGCCAGCAGCGCTGAACAGGGAGGGGAGACCCAGTACTTC.

The V call is TRBV18, the J call TRBJ2-7; 12 nucleotides align to TRBD1. The CDR3 sequence is 15 residues long. Germline loops: CDR1 KGHSH, CDR2 LQKENI. The V gene end was trimmed by 6 bases and the J gene end by 6 bases; junction bases not matched to a gene: 9. CDR3 region: CASSSPGQGAGEQYF. The CDR3 DNA follows: TGTGCCAGCTCTTCCCCGGGACAGGGGGCGGGCGAGCAGTACTTC. The complete variable domain, with remaining parts taken from reference TRBV18 and TRBJ2-7, reads NAGVMQNPRHLVRRRGQEARLRCSPMKGHSHVYWYRQLPEEGLKFMVYLQKENIIDESGMPKERFSAEFPKEGPSILRIQQVVRGDSAAYFCASSSPGQGAGEQYFGPGTRLTVT.

The J gene is TRBJ2-1, the V gene TRBV7-8; D not resolved. CDR1 SGHVS and CDR2 FQNEAQ come from the germline V gene. The CDR3 totals 14 residues. The ends were cut back, 5 bases at V and 4 bases at J, with 12 bases in the middle. DNA for the CDR3: TGTGCCAGCAGCAAGAACGGTTTATACAATGAGCAGTTCTTC. Its translation is CASSKNGLYNEQFF.